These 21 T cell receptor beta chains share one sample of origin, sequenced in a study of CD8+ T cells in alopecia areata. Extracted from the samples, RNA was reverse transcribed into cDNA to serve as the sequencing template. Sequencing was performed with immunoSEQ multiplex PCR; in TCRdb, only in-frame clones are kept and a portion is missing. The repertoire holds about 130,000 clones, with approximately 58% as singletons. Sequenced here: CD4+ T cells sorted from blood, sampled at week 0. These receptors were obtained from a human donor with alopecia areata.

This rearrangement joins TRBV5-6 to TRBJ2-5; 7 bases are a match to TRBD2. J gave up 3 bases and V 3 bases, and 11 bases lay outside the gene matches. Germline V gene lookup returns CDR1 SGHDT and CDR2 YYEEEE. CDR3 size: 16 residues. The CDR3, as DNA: TGTGCCAGCAGCTATAGCCCGGGAGGACCAGAAGAGACCCAGTACTTC. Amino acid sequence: CASSYSPGGPEETQYF.

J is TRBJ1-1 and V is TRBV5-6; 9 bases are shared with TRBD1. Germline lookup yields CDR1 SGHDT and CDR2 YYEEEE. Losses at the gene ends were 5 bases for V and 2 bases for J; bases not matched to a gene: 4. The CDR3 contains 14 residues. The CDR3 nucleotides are TGTGCCAGCAGGTGGACAGGGGTAAACACTGAAGCTTTCTTT. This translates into CASRWTGVNTEAFF.

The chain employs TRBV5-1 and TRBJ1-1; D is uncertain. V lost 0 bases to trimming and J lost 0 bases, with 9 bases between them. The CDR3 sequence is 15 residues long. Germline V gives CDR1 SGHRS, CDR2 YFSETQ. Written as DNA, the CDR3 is TGCGCCAGCAGCTTGGTTGGCTCCATGAACACTGAAGCTTTCTTT. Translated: CASSLVGSMNTEAFF.

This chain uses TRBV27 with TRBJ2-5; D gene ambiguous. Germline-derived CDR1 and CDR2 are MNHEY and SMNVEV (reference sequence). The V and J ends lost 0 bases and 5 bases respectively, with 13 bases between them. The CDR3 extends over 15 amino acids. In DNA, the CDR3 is TGTGCCAGCAGTTTATCAGGGATCGTACGGGAGACCCAGTACTTC. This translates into CASSLSGIVRETQYF.

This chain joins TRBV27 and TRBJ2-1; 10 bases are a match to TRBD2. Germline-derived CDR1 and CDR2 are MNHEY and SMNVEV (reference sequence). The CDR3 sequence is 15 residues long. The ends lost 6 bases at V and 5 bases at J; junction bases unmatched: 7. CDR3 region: CASSPVAGGNNEQFF. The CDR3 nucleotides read TGTGCCAGCAGCCCTGTAGCGGGAGGTAACAATGAGCAGTTCTTC.

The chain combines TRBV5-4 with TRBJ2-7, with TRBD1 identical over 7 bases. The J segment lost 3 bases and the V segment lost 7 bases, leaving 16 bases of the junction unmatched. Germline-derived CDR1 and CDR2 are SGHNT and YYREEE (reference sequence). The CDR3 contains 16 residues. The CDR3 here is CASAAGRDSYFYEQYF. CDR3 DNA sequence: TGTGCCAGCGCGGCCGGAAGGGACAGCTACTTCTACGAGCAGTACTTC.

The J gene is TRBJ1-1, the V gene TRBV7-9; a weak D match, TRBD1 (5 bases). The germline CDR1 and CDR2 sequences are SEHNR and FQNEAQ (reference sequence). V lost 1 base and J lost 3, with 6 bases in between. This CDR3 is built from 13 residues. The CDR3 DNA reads TGTGCCAGCAGCTTAGGACAGCACACTGAAGCTTTCTTT. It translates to CASSLGQHTEAFF.

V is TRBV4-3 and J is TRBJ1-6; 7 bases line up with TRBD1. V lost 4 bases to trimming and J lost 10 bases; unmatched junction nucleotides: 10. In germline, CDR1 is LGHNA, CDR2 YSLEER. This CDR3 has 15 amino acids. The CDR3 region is CASSPGTAYGSPLHF. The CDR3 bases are TGCGCCAGCAGCCCCGGGACAGCCTATGGGTCACCCCTCCACTTT.

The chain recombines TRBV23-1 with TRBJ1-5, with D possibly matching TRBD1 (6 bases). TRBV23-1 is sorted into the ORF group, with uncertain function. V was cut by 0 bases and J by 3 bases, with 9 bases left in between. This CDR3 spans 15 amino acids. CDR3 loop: CASSQSGGYNQPQHF. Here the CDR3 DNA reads TGCGCCAGCAGTCAATCAGGGGGATACAATCAGCCCCAGCATTTT.

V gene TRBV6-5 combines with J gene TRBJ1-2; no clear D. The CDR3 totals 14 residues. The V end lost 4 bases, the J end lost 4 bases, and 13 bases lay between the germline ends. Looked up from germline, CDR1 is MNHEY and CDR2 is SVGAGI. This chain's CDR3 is CASSSTNSRYGYTF. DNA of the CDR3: TGTGCCAGCAGTTCCACCAACTCACGCTATGGCTACACCTTC.

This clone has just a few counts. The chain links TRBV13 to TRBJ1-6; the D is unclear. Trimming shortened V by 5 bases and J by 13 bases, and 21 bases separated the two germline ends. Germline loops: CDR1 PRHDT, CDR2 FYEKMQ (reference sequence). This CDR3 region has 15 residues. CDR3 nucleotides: TGTGCCAGCAGCCCCGTGTCCGGGGAGGGTTCCCCCCTCCACTTT. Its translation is CASSPVSGEGSPLHF.

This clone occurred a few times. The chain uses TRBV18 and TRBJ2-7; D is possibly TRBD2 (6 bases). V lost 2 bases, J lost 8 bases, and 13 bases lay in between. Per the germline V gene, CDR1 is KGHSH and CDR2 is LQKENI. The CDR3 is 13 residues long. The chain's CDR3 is CASSPSWGVQQYF. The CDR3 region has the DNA TGTGCCAGCTCACCAAGCTGGGGGGTCCAGCAGTACTTC. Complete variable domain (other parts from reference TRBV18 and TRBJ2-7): NAGVMQNPRHLVRRRGQEARLRCSPMKGHSHVYWYRQLPEEGLKFMVYLQKENIIDESGMPKERFSAEFPKEGPSILRIQQVVRGDSAAYFCASSPSWGVQQYFGPGTRLTVT.

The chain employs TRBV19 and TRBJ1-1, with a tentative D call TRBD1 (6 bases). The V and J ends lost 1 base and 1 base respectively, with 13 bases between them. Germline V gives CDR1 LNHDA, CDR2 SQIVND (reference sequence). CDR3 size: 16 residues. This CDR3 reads CASSIGAGAGNTEAFF. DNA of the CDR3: TGTGCCAGTAGTATAGGGGCAGGGGCTGGGAACACTGAAGCTTTCTTT.

DNA of the CDR3: TGTGCCAGCAGCTGGGACAACGAGCAGTACTTC. Translating gives CASSWDNEQYF. The chain is built from TRBV7-2 and TRBJ2-7, with D maybe TRBD1 (6 bases). The CDR3 runs to 11 residues. Between the trimmed V and J ends, which lost 4 bases and 5 bases, there was a span of 6 bases. Per germline, CDR1 SGHTA and CDR2 FQGNSA.

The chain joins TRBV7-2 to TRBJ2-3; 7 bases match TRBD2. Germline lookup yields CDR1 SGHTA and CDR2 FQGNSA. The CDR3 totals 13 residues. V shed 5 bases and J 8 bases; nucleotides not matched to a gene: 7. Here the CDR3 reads CASSPQAGPTQYF. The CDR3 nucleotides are TGTGCCAGCAGCCCCCAAGCGGGACCTACGCAGTATTTT.

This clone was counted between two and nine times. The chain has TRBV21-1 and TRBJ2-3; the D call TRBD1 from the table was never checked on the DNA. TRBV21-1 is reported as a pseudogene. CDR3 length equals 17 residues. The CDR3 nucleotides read TGTGCCAGCAGCAAAGACTTCGGACAGGGAGTCTCAGATACGCAGTATTTT. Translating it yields CASSKDFGQGVSDTQYF.

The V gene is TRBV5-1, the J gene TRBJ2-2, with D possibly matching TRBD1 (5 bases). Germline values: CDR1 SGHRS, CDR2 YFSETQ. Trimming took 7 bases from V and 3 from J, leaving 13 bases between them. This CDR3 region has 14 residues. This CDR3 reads CASGPGLDTGELFF. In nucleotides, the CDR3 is TGCGCCAGCGGACCAGGGCTGGACACCGGGGAGCTGTTTTTT.

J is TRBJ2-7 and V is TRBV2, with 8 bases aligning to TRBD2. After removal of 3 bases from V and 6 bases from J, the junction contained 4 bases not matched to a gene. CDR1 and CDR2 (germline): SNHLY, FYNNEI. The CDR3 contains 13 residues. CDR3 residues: CASSEAGGGEQYF. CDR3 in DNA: TGTGCCAGCAGTGAGGCGGGGGGAGGCGAGCAGTACTTC.

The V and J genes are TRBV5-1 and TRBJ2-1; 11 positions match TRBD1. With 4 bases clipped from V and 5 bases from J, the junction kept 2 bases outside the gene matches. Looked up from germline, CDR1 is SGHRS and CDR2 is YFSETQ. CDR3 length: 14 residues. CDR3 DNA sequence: TGCGCCAGCAGCAGGGGACAGGGGGACAATGAGCAGTTCTTC. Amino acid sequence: CASSRGQGDNEQFF.

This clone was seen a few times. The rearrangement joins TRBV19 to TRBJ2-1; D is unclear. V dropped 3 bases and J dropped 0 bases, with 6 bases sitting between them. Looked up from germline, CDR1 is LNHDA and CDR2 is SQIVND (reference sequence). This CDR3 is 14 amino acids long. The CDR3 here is CASSIVISYNEQFF. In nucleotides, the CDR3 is TGTGCCAGTAGTATCGTTATCTCCTACAATGAGCAGTTCTTC.

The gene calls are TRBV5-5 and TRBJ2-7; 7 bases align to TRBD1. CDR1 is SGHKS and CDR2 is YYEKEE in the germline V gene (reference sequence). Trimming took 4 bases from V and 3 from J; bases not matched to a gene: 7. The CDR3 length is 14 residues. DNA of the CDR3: TGTGCCAGCAGCCCTAGACAGGGTTACTACGAGCAGTACTTC. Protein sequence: CASSPRQGYYEQYF.